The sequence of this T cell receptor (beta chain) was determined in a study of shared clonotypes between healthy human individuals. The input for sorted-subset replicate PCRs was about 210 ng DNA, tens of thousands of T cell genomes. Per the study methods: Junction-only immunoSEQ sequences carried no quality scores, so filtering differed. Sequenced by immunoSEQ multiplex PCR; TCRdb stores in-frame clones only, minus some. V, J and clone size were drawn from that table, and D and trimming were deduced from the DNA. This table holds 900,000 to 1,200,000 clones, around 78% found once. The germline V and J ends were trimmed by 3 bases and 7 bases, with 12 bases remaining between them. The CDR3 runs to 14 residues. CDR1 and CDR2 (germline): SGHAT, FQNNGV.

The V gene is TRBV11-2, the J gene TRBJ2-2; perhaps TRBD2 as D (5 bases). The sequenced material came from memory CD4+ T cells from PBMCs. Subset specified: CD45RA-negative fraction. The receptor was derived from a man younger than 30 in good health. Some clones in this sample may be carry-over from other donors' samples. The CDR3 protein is CASSFTRGSGELFF. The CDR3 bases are TGTGCCAGCAGCTTTACTAGAGGAAGCGGGGAGCTGTTTTTT. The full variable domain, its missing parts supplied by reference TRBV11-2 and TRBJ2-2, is EAGVAQSPRYKIIEKRQSVAFWCNPISGHATLYWYQQILGQGPKLLIQFQNNGVVDDSQLPKDRFSAERLKGVDSTLKIQPAKLEDSAVYLCASSFTRGSGELFFGEGSRLTVL.